These 26 T cell receptor beta chains were all obtained from the same sample, sequenced in a study of cytomegalovirus exposure and HLA in healthy donors. The PCR was carried out with 60 Vbeta primers and 13 Jbeta primers. Produced via immunoSEQ multiplex PCR; TCRdb's table is partial and in-frame only. This repertoire shows about 220,000 clones, about 70% found once; its top ten account for 1.8%. Specimen: PBMCs. All receptors derive from a woman in her 30s in good health and CMV-seronegative.

This clone was counted only a few times. The chain has TRBV5-1 and TRBJ1-2, with 7 bases matching TRBD1. Per germline, CDR1 SGHRS and CDR2 YFSETQ. The V gene end was trimmed by 4 bases and the J gene end by 5 bases; junction bases not matched to a gene: 5. The CDR3 loop spans 13 amino acids. CDR3 protein: CASSPDRDYGYTF. The CDR3 coding sequence is TGCGCCAGCAGCCCCGACAGGGATTATGGCTACACCTTC.

V and J are TRBV6-4 and TRBJ1-1; a possible D gene is TRBD1 (6 bases). In germline, CDR1 is MRHNA, CDR2 SNTAGT. Trimming took 8 bases from V and 0 from J, leaving 13 bases between them. This CDR3 has 14 residues. The CDR3 DNA is TGTGCCAGCCGCAAGTCAGGGGTGAACACTGAAGCTTTCTTT. Encoded protein: CASRKSGVNTEAFF.

This clone was detected a few times. CDR3 in amino acids: CASSPPSAYEQYF. In DNA, the CDR3 is TGTGCCAGCAGCCCCCCCTCGGCCTACGAGCAGTACTTC. The rearrangement uses TRBV9 and TRBJ2-7; D not certain. This CDR3 is built from 13 residues. V lost 4 bases, J lost 2 bases, and 10 bases lay in between. Germline-derived CDR1 and CDR2 are SGDLS and YYNGEE.

The chain has TRBV4-1 and TRBJ2-1; D perhaps matches TRBD2 (6 bases). The CDR3 has 15 residues. Germline CDR1 MGHRA, CDR2 YSYEKL. Trimming left V 1 base short and J 10 bases short, with 17 bases between. The DNA of the CDR3 is TGCGCCAGCAGCCAAGTGACGGGACTCCCTTCGGAGCAGTTCTTC. Translating gives CASSQVTGLPSEQFF.

The chain is built from TRBV5-4 and TRBJ2-5; D unclear. Per germline, CDR1 SGHNT and CDR2 YYREEE (reference sequence). This CDR3 spans 11 amino acids. Trimming pared 5 bases from V and 4 bases from J, leaving 6 bases between. DNA for the CDR3: TGTGCCAGCAGGTTAATAGAGACCCAGTACTTC. This encodes CASRLIETQYF.

The V call is TRBV19, the J call TRBJ2-7; possibly TRBD2 for D (6 bases). The CDR3 has 15 amino acids. Trimming left V 2 bases short and J 5 bases short, with 16 bases between. Germline V CDR1 and CDR2: LNHDA, SQIVND (reference sequence). The CDR3 spells CASSIRTTVIHEQYF. For the CDR3, the DNA is TGTGCCAGTAGTATAAGGACTACCGTAATCCACGAGCAGTACTTC.

J is TRBJ2-5 and V is TRBV5-5; D is possibly TRBD1 (5 bases). The CDR3 runs 13 residues. Germline V lookup: CDR1 SGHKS, CDR2 YYEKEE (reference sequence). V lost 3 bases and J lost 4, with 10 bases in between. DNA for the CDR3: TGTGCCAGCAGCTCCACGGACATAGAGACCCAGTACTTC. As protein: CASSSTDIETQYF.

The chain has TRBV6-1 and TRBJ2-5; D gene unclear. Trimming removed 10 bases at V and 4 bases at J, with 16 bases between. Germline CDR1 and CDR2: MNHNS and SASEGT. This CDR3 is 13 amino acids long. Here the CDR3 reads CATSPLLAETQYF. CDR3 in DNA: TGTGCCACCTCCCCCCTCTTAGCAGAGACCCAGTACTTC.

This clone was seen a handful of times. The rearrangement uses TRBV5-4 and TRBJ2-5, with 10 positions matching TRBD2. Germline V gene sequence: CDR1 SGHNT, CDR2 YYREEE (reference sequence). The CDR3 sequence is 15 residues long. V was clipped by 2 bases and J by 5 bases; unmatched bases: 6. The CDR3 coding sequence is TGTGCCAGCAGCTTAGGAGCGGGGGGGCTCGAGACCCAGTACTTC. Translating it yields CASSLGAGGLETQYF.

The chain combines TRBV4-1 with TRBJ1-1; D not certain. Germline CDR1 reads MGHRA; CDR2 reads YSYEKL. The CDR3 covers 14 residues. V was cut by 4 bases and J by 4 bases, with 13 bases left in between. CDR3 residues: CASSLSWGGTEAFF. As DNA, the CDR3 is TGCGCCAGCAGCCTTAGTTGGGGAGGCACTGAAGCTTTCTTT.

The CDR3 DNA reads TGCGCCAGCAGCTTGGAGGGACAGGGGGGAGAGACCCAGTACTTC. The encoded protein is CASSLEGQGGETQYF. The chain joins TRBV5-1 to TRBJ2-5; the match to TRBD1 covers 11 bases. Germline CDR1 SGHRS, CDR2 YFSETQ. Trimming took 0 bases from V and 4 from J; bases not matched to a gene: 2. The CDR3 has 15 amino acids.

This chain links TRBV29-1 with TRBJ1-2, with 7 bases matching TRBD1. In germline, CDR1 is SQVTM, CDR2 ANQGSEA. This CDR3 is 14 amino acids long. Losses at the gene ends were 3 bases for V and 4 bases for J; bases not matched to a gene: 8. The CDR3 DNA is TGCAGCGTTGACCCGACAGGGTCTGTCTATGGCTACACCTTC. Residues: CSVDPTGSVYGYTF.

The chain links TRBV4-2 to TRBJ1-6; D perhaps matches TRBD1 (5 bases). The CDR3 is 15 amino acids. The V end lost 5 bases, the J end lost 10 bases, and 18 bases lay between the germline ends. Per the germline V gene, CDR1 is LGHNA and CDR2 is YNFKEQ. As DNA, the CDR3 is TGTGCCAGCAGCTTGGCCGTGACAGAAAGATCACCCCTCCACTTT. This encodes CASSLAVTERSPLHF.

The chain recombines TRBV7-9 with TRBJ1-4; the D gene is possibly TRBD1 (6 bases). From germline, CDR1 is SEHNR and CDR2 FQNEAQ (reference sequence). The germline V and J ends were trimmed by 1 base and 3 bases, with 12 bases remaining between them. This CDR3 has 16 residues. The CDR3 here is CASSLGWTVANEKLFF. The CDR3 region has the DNA TGTGCCAGCAGCTTAGGGTGGACAGTAGCTAATGAAAAACTGTTTTTT.

Only one count was recorded for this clone. This chain links TRBV5-4 with TRBJ2-3; a possible D gene is TRBD2 (6 bases). Germline CDR1 SGHNT, CDR2 YYREEE (reference sequence). This CDR3 spans 16 amino acids. The V and J ends lost 4 bases and 4 bases respectively, with 19 bases between them. The CDR3 is CASSGTQQGGADTQYF. The CDR3 DNA reads as TGTGCCAGCAGCGGGACCCAGCAGGGCGGGGCAGATACGCAGTATTTT.

This clone was counted a single time. V usage is TRBV4-1 and J usage is TRBJ1-1, with D hard to call. Trimming cost V 0 bases and J 4 bases, with 15 bases left between them. The CDR3 spans 16 residues. Germline values: CDR1 MGHRA, CDR2 YSYEKL. CDR3 region: CASSQDLPASGTEAFF. CDR3 bases: TGCGCCAGCAGCCAAGATCTTCCGGCCTCGGGCACTGAAGCTTTCTTT.

This chain joins TRBV5-1 and TRBJ1-5; TRBD1 agrees at 10 bases. CDR1 is SGHRS, CDR2 YFSETQ, per germline. V lost 0 bases to trimming and J lost 7 bases; unmatched junction nucleotides: 4. The CDR3 has 15 amino acids. The CDR3 is CASSLGQGAKQPQHF. The CDR3 coding sequence is TGCGCCAGCAGCTTGGGACAGGGGGCGAAACAGCCCCAGCATTTT.

The V and J genes are TRBV27 and TRBJ2-5, with D perhaps matching TRBD2 (6 bases). The DNA matches TRBJ2-7 better at its end, which makes the J call doubtful. Per germline, CDR1 MNHEY and CDR2 SMNVEV (reference sequence). The CDR3 sequence is 14 residues long. CDR3 nucleotide sequence: TGTGCCAGCAGTTTATCGGGAGGTTTGAACGAGCAGTACTTC. It translates to CASSLSGGLNEQYF.

The chain links TRBV27 to TRBJ2-3; 8 nucleotides align to TRBD1. This CDR3 spans 15 amino acids. Germline V CDR1 and CDR2: MNHEY, SMNVEV (reference sequence). Trimming cost V 3 bases and J 4 bases; bases outside gene matches: 6. The CDR3 region is CASSFGGQGSDTQYF. The CDR3 DNA sequence: TGTGCCAGCAGTTTCGGAGGACAGGGTTCAGATACGCAGTATTTT.

This clone came up a few times. This rearrangement joins TRBV9 to TRBJ1-1; D call uncertain. Germline V gene lookup returns CDR1 SGDLS and CDR2 YYNGEE. The CDR3 is 15 amino acids. V was cut by 0 bases and J by 0 bases, with 9 bases left in between. This chain's CDR3 is CASSVAPTLNTEAFF. The DNA for the CDR3 is TGTGCCAGCAGCGTAGCCCCCACACTGAACACTGAAGCTTTCTTT.

The rearrangement links TRBV7-6 to TRBJ1-4; D call uncertain. CDR1 and CDR2 from the germline V gene are SGHVS and FNYEAQ. V lost 3 bases to trimming and J lost 1 base, with 12 bases between them. This CDR3 region has 16 residues. The CDR3 loop reads CASSFGRVRTNEKLFF. The CDR3 bases are TGTGCCAGCAGCTTTGGCCGGGTCAGAACTAATGAAAAACTGTTTTTT.

The genes are TRBV10-3 and TRBJ1-5; TRBD1 aligns across 9 bases. This CDR3 comprises 18 residues. The J segment lost 2 bases and the V segment lost 1 base, leaving 9 bases of the junction unmatched. Germline V gene data show CDR1 as ENHRY and CDR2 as SYGVKD. For the CDR3, the DNA is TGTGCCATCAGTGAGTTCTGGACAGGGGTTTTCGGCAATCAGCCCCAGCATTTT. Translation gives CAISEFWTGVFGNQPQHF.

This sequence joins TRBV13 and TRBJ1-1, with 8 nucleotides matching TRBD1. Germline V lookup: CDR1 PRHDT, CDR2 FYEKMQ (reference sequence). The ends lost 5 bases at V and 0 bases at J; junction bases unmatched: 5. The CDR3 is made up of 15 amino acids. CDR3 in DNA: TGTGCCAGCAGCCAAGACAGGGGAATGAACACTGAAGCTTTCTTT. Translating gives CASSQDRGMNTEAFF.

This clone appeared once. This rearrangement joins TRBV11-3 to TRBJ1-1, with TRBD1 as a possible D gene (5 bases). The length of the CDR3 is 14 residues. The germline V gene encodes CDR1 SGHNT and CDR2 YENEEA. Trimming pared 0 bases from V and 8 bases from J, leaving 13 bases between. The CDR3 bases are TGTGCCAGCAGCTTAGAGGGCAGGGATAAGGAAGCTTTCTTT. Translation gives CASSLEGRDKEAFF. The variable domain in full, completed from reference TRBV11-3 and TRBJ1-1, reads EAGVVQSPRYKIIEKKQPVAFWCNPISGHNTLYWYLQNLGQGPELLIRYENEEAVDDSQLPKDRFSAERLKGVDSTLKIQPAELGDSAVYLCASSLEGRDKEAFFGQGTRLTVV.

The chain uses TRBV2 and TRBJ1-5; 8 bases are a match to TRBD1. V lost 6 bases to trimming and J lost 6 bases; unmatched junction nucleotides: 7. CDR3 size: 14 residues. The germline gives CDR1 SNHLY, CDR2 FYNNEI. CDR3 sequence: CASRGTGWTQPQHF. CDR3 DNA sequence: TGTGCCAGCAGAGGGACAGGTTGGACTCAGCCCCAGCATTTT.

The gene calls are TRBV9 and TRBJ2-1; tentative D call: TRBD2 (5 bases). Between the trimmed V and J ends, which lost 0 bases and 1 base, there was a span of 8 bases. This CDR3 is 15 amino acids long. Looked up from germline, CDR1 is SGDLS and CDR2 is YYNGEE. The CDR3 protein is CASSVDGVSYNEQFF. The CDR3 DNA reads TGTGCCAGCAGCGTAGACGGGGTATCCTACAATGAGCAGTTCTTC.